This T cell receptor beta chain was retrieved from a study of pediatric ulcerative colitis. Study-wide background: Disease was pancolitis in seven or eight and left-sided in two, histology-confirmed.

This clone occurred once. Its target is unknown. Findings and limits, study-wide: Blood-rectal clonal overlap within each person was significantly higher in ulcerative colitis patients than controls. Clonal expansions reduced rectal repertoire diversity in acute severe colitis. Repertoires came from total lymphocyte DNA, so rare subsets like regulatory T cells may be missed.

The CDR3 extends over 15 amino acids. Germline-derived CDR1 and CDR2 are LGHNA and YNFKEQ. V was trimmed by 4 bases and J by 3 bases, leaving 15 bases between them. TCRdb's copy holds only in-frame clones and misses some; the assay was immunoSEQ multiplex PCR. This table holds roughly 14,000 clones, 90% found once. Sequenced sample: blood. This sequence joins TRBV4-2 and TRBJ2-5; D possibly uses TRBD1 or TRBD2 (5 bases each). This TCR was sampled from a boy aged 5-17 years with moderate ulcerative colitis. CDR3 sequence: CASSRAPGPEETQYF. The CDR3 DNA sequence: TGTGCCAGCAGCCGAGCCCCGGGACCCGAAGAGACCCAGTACTTC.